These 24 T cell receptor beta chains were sequenced from one sample in a study of T cell clonality in common variable immunodeficiency. General study points: Common variable immunodeficiency TCR beta sequences reportedly had fewer deletions and N-nucleotide insertions.

Their antigen targets remain unknown. The table came from immunoSEQ multiplex PCR; TCRdb's copy has only in-frame clones and leaves some out. The sample is made up of tens of thousands of clones, none counted only once. The sequenced material came from peripheral blood mononuclear cells. These receptors were taken from a human donor with common variable immunodeficiency.

In this sample, this clone turned up a few times. The CDR3: CASSLDRGFNQPQHF. CDR3 bases read: TGTGCCAGTAGTTTGGACAGGGGGTTTAATCAGCCC. The chain has TRBV19 and TRBJ1-5, with 10 bases fitting TRBD1. The read comes to an end 3 residues before the CDR3 does, leaving the germline J gene to fill in the end. There are 15 residues in the CDR3. CDR1 is LNHDA, CDR2 SQIVND, per germline (reference sequence). V lost 5 bases to trimming and J lost 4 bases; unmatched junction nucleotides: 5.

This clone was counted between two and nine times. The read gets to within 3 residues of the CDR3 end, and the germline J gene fills in the rest. V and J are TRBV7-9 and TRBJ2-5; D not resolved. This CDR3 region has 15 residues. Germline-derived CDR1 and CDR2 are SEHNR and FQNEAQ (reference sequence). With 1 base removed from V and 1 base from J, the gap between germline ends came to 10 bases. The sequenced CDR3 bases are TGTGCCAGCAGCTTAGTGGGCTTCTTCCAAGAGACC. Translation: CASSLVGFFQET. The full CDR3 reads CASSLVGFFQETQYF. The full variable domain, rest sourced from reference TRBV7-9 and TRBJ2-5, is DTGVSQNPRHKITKRGQNVTFRCDPISEHNRLYWYRQTLGQGPEFLTYFQNEAQLEKSRLLSDRFSAERPKGSFSTLEIQRTEQGDSAMYLCASSLVGFFQETQYFGPGTRLLVL.

This clone showed up many times. Read sequence stops 3 residues before the CDR3 end, and the germline J gene provides the missing end. This chain joins TRBV5-1 and TRBJ2-3; D ambiguous. Per the germline V gene, CDR1 is SGHRS and CDR2 is YFSETQ. The CDR3 consists of 16 residues. Trimming took 0 bases from V and 3 from J, leaving 14 bases between them. CDR3 loop: CASSLVRVVETDTQYF. The covered CDR3 bases are TGCGCCAGCAGCTTGGTCCGGGTGGTGGAAACAGATACG.

This clone has a count of ten or more. Partial CDR3 DNA: TGTGCCAGCTCACCACCGAGACTAGCCGTTAACACCGGGGAG. The encoded protein is CASSPPRLAVNTGE. The whole CDR3 region reads CASSPPRLAVNTGELFF. This rearrangement joins TRBV18 to TRBJ2-2; 7 nucleotides align to TRBD2. The CDR3 goes on 3 residues after the read ends, and that part is filled in from the germline J gene. CDR1 and CDR2 from the germline V gene are KGHSH and LQKENI. The CDR3 runs to 17 residues. V was clipped by 0 bases and J by 2 bases; unmatched bases: 6.

This clone was seen a handful of times. The read gets to within 3 residues of the CDR3 end, and the germline J gene fills in the rest. The rearrangement joins TRBV6-2 or TRBV6-3 to TRBJ1-5; D gene unclear. The CDR3 is 15 amino acids. The ends were cut back, 6 bases at V and 2 bases at J, with 14 bases in the middle. In germline, CDR1 is MNHEY, CDR2 SVGEGT. The covered CDR3 bases are TGTGCCAGCAGCCGTCCCCCCGGGGGCAATCAGCCC. This gives the protein CASSRPPGGNQP. The entire CDR3 is CASSRPPGGNQPQHF.

This clone is termed medium-sized. From the germline J gene comes the end of the CDR3, since the read stops 3 residues before it. The chain couples TRBV7-9 to TRBJ1-5; TRBD1 agrees at 9 bases. The CDR3 loop spans 15 amino acids. Losses at the gene ends were 5 bases for V and 1 base for J; bases not matched to a gene: 3. Germline V gene data show CDR1 as SEHNR and CDR2 as FQNEAQ (reference sequence). Partial CDR3 DNA: TGTGCCAGCAGCCCAGGGACAGGGAGCAATCAGCCC. This encodes CASSPGTGSNQP. The whole CDR3 protein is CASSPGTGSNQPQHF.

About this clone itself: The read ends 3 residues before the CDR3 terminus; that terminus is restored from the germline J gene. The genes are TRBV6-2 or TRBV6-3 and TRBJ2-7; D uncertain. Germline values: CDR1 MNHEY, CDR2 SVGEGT. V dropped 6 bases and J dropped 0 bases, with 15 bases sitting between them. CDR3 length equals 15 residues. The CDR3 DNA, read in part, is TGTGCCAGCAGGTGGTCGGCGGTATCCTCCTACGAG. This encodes CASRWSAVSSYE. The entire CDR3 is CASRWSAVSSYEQYF.

There are many counts of this clone. Read sequence stops 3 residues before the CDR3 end, and the germline J gene provides the missing end. The chain links TRBV6-2 or TRBV6-3 to TRBJ1-1; 11 bases are shared with TRBD1. The CDR3 is 15 amino acids. The junction had 5 bases not matched to a gene; V was cut back by 5 bases and J by 3 bases. Germline V gene sequence: CDR1 MNHEY, CDR2 SVGEGT. The part of the CDR3 DNA that was read is TGTGCCAGCAGTACTCGGACAGGGGGCGACACTGAA. The encoded protein is CASSTRTGGDTE. The entire CDR3 reads CASSTRTGGDTEAFF.

This clone was observed a handful of times. The CDR3 end lies 3 residues beyond the end of the read and is filled in from the germline J gene. The J gene is TRBJ1-5, the V gene TRBV2; a weak D match, TRBD1 (5 bases). The germline V gene has CDR1 SNHLY and CDR2 FYNNEI. The CDR3 extends over 14 amino acids. Between the trimmed V and J ends, which lost 4 bases and 7 bases, there was a span of 14 bases. CDR3 DNA, as far as it was read: TGTGCCAGCAGTGGGAGAGGGGCAGGCCAGCCC. It is translated as CASSGRGAGQP. The CDR3 as a whole reads CASSGRGAGQPQHF.

There are many counts of this clone. Coverage ceases 3 residues before the CDR3 finishes, and the germline J gene fills in the end. This chain joins TRBV7-8 and TRBJ2-4; a weak D match, TRBD1 (5 bases). This CDR3 has 13 residues. CDR1 and CDR2 from the germline V gene are SGHVS and FQNEAQ. The V gene lost 4 bases and the J gene lost 5 bases, with 9 bases spanning the gap. The part of the CDR3 DNA that was read is TGTGCCAGCAGCTGGGGCAGCCAAAACATT. This codes for CASSWGSQNI. The whole CDR3 protein reads CASSWGSQNIQYF.

Concerning this clone itself: The read falls 3 residues short of the CDR3 end, and the missing part is taken from the germline J gene. Other DNA sequences in the sample encode the same CDR3. The gene calls are TRBV2 and TRBJ2-5; the match to TRBD2 covers 8 bases. The junction had 8 bases not matched to a gene; V was cut back by 6 bases and J by 5 bases. CDR1 and CDR2 (germline): SNHLY, FYNNEI. The CDR3 length is 14 residues. The sequenced CDR3 bases are TGTGCCAGCAGGGGACTAGGAGGGGGGGAGACC. Protein sequence: CASRGLGGGET. The entire CDR3 reads CASRGLGGGETQYF.

The sample holds many counts of this clone. Read data end 3 residues before the CDR3 end; the end is taken from the germline J gene. The V and J genes are TRBV7-6 and TRBJ2-5, with D hard to call. The CDR3 length is 14 residues. Germline V lookup: CDR1 SGHVS, CDR2 FNYEAQ. The V and J ends lost 1 base and 4 bases respectively, with 10 bases between them. The sequenced CDR3 bases are TGTGCCAGCAGCTTAGAGAGAGCGTCAGAGACC. It encodes CASSLERASET. From start to end, the CDR3 is CASSLERASETQYF.

A remark on this clone: The CDR3 end is not reached by the read, which stops 3 residues before it; the germline J gene fills it in. The chain employs TRBV5-1 and TRBJ2-3, with 9 bases that match TRBD1. The CDR3 extends over 15 amino acids. The germline gives CDR1 SGHRS, CDR2 YFSETQ. Trimming took 0 bases from V and 1 from J; bases not matched to a gene: 0. CDR3 loop: CASSLGDRGTDTQYF. Incomplete CDR3 DNA: TGCGCCAGCAGCTTGGGGGACAGGGGCACAGATACG.

This clone was seen ten or more times. The read is 3 residues too short to cover the CDR3 end, so that end is filled in from the germline J gene. The V and J genes are TRBV18 and TRBJ2-3, with TRBD1 matching over 8 bases. The trim removed 5 bases at V and 0 bases at J, leaving 4 bases unmatched. The CDR3 covers 15 residues. Germline V gives CDR1 KGHSH, CDR2 LQKENI. The CDR3 loop is CASSTTGASTDTQYF. The CDR3 bases that were read are TGTGCCAGCTCAACGACAGGGGCTAGCACAGATACG.

As for this clone: The read ends 3 residues early relative to the CDR3; the germline J gene fills the gap. The chain recombines TRBV6-1 with TRBJ2-5, with TRBD1 matching 7 bases. The V and J ends lost 4 bases and 5 bases, in that order; junction bases with no gene match: 4. Germline lookup yields CDR1 MNHNS and CDR2 SASEGT. There are 13 residues in the CDR3. The CDR3 DNA, read in part, is TGTGCCAGCAGTGGACAGGGTTCGGAGACC. Encoded protein: CASSGQGSET. The whole CDR3 sequence is CASSGQGSETQYF.

This clone was observed a few times. The CDR3 end lies 3 residues beyond the end of the read and is filled in from the germline J gene. The chain is built from TRBV7-6 and TRBJ1-6; D might be TRBD1 (6 bases). The length of the CDR3 is 15 residues. The germline gives CDR1 SGHVS, CDR2 FNYEAQ. V was pared by 5 bases and J by 7 bases, with 15 bases between. The CDR3 bases that were read are TGTGCCAGCAGCACTCGGACAGTCTCAAATTCACCC. Protein: CASSTRTVSNSP. Given in full, the CDR3 is CASSTRTVSNSPLHF.

This clone was seen a handful of times. The read stops 3 residues short of the end of the CDR3; the missing end is completed from the germline J gene. The gene calls are TRBV18 and TRBJ1-1, with 7 bases aligning to TRBD1. The germline V gene encodes CDR1 KGHSH and CDR2 LQKENI. The CDR3 sequence is 12 residues long. Here the CDR3 reads CASSPLQGEAFF. The covered CDR3 bases are TGTGCCAGCTCACCTTTACAGGGGGAA.

At least ten counts were recorded for this clone. Read data end 3 residues before the CDR3 end; the end is taken from the germline J gene. The chain joins TRBV5-5 to TRBJ1-4; TRBD1 matches 7 bases. This CDR3 is 15 amino acids long. The V gene's germline CDR1 is SGHKS and CDR2 YYEKEE (reference sequence). The V segment lost 2 bases and the J segment 8 bases; nucleotides outside the gene matches: 9. This chain's CDR3 is CASSFGEGAGEKLFF. The covered CDR3 bases are TGTGCCAGCAGCTTTGGAGAGGGGGCAGGGGAAAAA.

This clone was picked up many times. The read falls 3 residues short of the CDR3 end, and the missing part is taken from the germline J gene. The rearrangement joins TRBV6-4 to TRBJ2-1; 9 positions match TRBD2. The trim removed 6 bases at V and 4 bases at J, leaving 7 bases unmatched. The germline V gene encodes CDR1 MRHNA and CDR2 SNTAGT. This CDR3 has 15 residues. CDR3 bases read: TGTGCCAGCAGAGCTACTAGCGGGCTATACAATGAG. This codes for CASRATSGLYNE. The entire CDR3 sequence reads CASRATSGLYNEQFF.

Many counts were recorded for this clone. With the read ending 3 residues before the CDR3 end, the germline J gene is used to fill in that end. The chain joins TRBV19 to TRBJ1-1, with no clear D. The V end was cut by 0 bases, the J end by 6 bases, with 8 bases between. CDR3 length equals 13 residues. Germline CDR1 is LNHDA and CDR2 is SQIVND (reference sequence). Incomplete CDR3 DNA: TGTGCCAGTAGTATAGATCTTGGCCCTGAA. As protein: CASSIDLGPE. The CDR3 reads in full as CASSIDLGPEAFF.

A word on this clone: The read halts 3 residues ahead of the CDR3 end, with the missing end drawn from the germline J gene. The chain links TRBV7-9 to TRBJ1-6, with TRBD1 matching 7 bases. CDR1 and CDR2 (germline): SEHNR, FQNEAQ (reference sequence). The CDR3 is 15 residues long. V shed 0 bases and J 7 bases; nucleotides not matched to a gene: 3. CDR3 DNA (partial): TGTGCCAGCAGCTTAGCGGGCAGGGGGAATTCACCC. Protein sequence: CASSLAGRGNSP. The full CDR3 protein reads CASSLAGRGNSPLHF. Filled out from reference TRBV7-9 and TRBJ1-6, the complete variable domain reads DTGVSQNPRHKITKRGQNVTFRCDPISEHNRLYWYRQTLGQGPEFLTYFQNEAQLEKSRLLSDRFSAERPKGSFSTLEIQRTEQGDSAMYLCASSLAGRGNSPLHFGNGTRLTVT.

This clone was seen a handful of times. The read is 3 residues too short to cover the CDR3 end, so that end is filled in from the germline J gene. The chain joins TRBV18 to TRBJ2-5; tentatively, D is TRBD1 (6 bases). The length of the CDR3 is 11 residues. Germline CDR1 is KGHSH and CDR2 is LQKENI. Trimming took 8 bases from V and 5 from J, leaving 9 bases between them. CDR3 bases read: TGTGCCAGCACAGACAGGGAGACC. This sequence encodes CASTDRET. The whole CDR3 region reads CASTDRETQYF. Complete variable domain (other parts from reference TRBV18 and TRBJ2-5): NAGVMQNPRHLVRRRGQEARLRCSPMKGHSHVYWYRQLPEEGLKFMVYLQKENIIDESGMPKERFSAEFPKEGPSILRIQQVVRGDSAAYFCASTDRETQYFGPGTRLLVL.

This clone appeared a few times. CDR3 bases read: TGTGCCAGCACCCAAGGGGGCCACTATGGC. Its protein product is CASTQGGHYG. The full-length CDR3 reads as CASTQGGHYGYTF. J is TRBJ1-2 and V is TRBV7-9, with 7 bases matching TRBD1. The read ends 3 residues shy of where the CDR3 ends; the end is completed using the germline J gene. CDR3 length: 13 amino acids. Trimming took 7 bases from V and 3 from J; bases not matched to a gene: 5. Germline values: CDR1 SEHNR, CDR2 FQNEAQ (reference sequence). Based on the CDR3 plus reference TRBV7-9 and TRBJ1-2, the full variable domain is DTGVSQNPRHKITKRGQNVTFRCDPISEHNRLYWYRQTLGQGPEFLTYFQNEAQLEKSRLLSDRFSAERPKGSFSTLEIQRTEQGDSAMYLCASTQGGHYGYTFGSGTRLTVV.

A note on this clone: The CDR3 extends 3 residues past the end of the read, so its final part is completed from the germline J gene. The chain recombines TRBV30 with TRBJ1-3; D uncertain. Germline loops: CDR1 GTSNPN, CDR2 SVGIG (reference sequence). V lost 2 bases to trimming and J lost 7 bases, with 3 bases between them. CDR3 length equals 10 residues. The CDR3 sequence: CAWSRNTIYF. The part of the CDR3 DNA that was read is TGTGCCTGGAGTCGGAACACC.